This T cell receptor (beta chain) came from a study of blood T cell repertoires in COVID-19. Overall study: Some COVID-19 samples were acute and others convalescent; all came from the United States, Italy and Spain.

CDR1 MDHEN and CDR2 SYDVKM come from the germline V gene. This CDR3 is built from 15 residues. The junction had 5 bases not matched to a gene; V was cut back by 2 bases and J by 6 bases. Assay: immunoSEQ multiplex PCR; the TCRdb copy retains only in-frame clones and omits some. The table includes tens of thousands of clones, around 85% detected once. The sample was peripheral blood. The V call is TRBV28, the J call TRBJ1-4; 8 nucleotides match TRBD1. This TCR was sampled from an elderly woman with acute or convalescent COVID-19. The CDR3 is CASSLPGGEYEKLFF. The CDR3 region has the DNA TGTGCCAGCAGTTTACCAGGGGGCGAGTATGAAAAACTGTTTTTT.